The 18 T cell receptor beta chains given below trace back to one sample, sequenced in a study of chemoradiotherapy in HPV16-positive cancers. Assay: immunoSEQ multiplex PCR; the TCRdb copy retains only in-frame clones and omits some. The sample lists about 22,000 clones; around 90% were seen once. Source: blood, taken from a patient who underwent chemoradiotherapy. Receptors originate from a human donor with HPV-associated anogenital cancer.

The rearrangement joins TRBV7-8 to TRBJ1-2; D gene unclear. The length of the CDR3 is 16 residues. From germline, CDR1 is SGHVS and CDR2 FQNEAQ. Between the trimmed V and J ends, which lost 1 base and 3 bases, there was a span of 15 bases. In nucleotides, the CDR3 is TGTGCCAGCAGCTTAGATTTTCGGGGTATCTACTATGGCTACACCTTC. Amino acids: CASSLDFRGIYYGYTF. Combining the CDR3 with reference TRBV7-8 and TRBJ1-2 gives the whole variable domain GAGVSQSPRYKVAKRGQDVALRCDPISGHVSLFWYQQALGQGPEFLTYFQNEAQLDKSGLPSDRFFAERPEGSVSTLKIQRTQQEDSAVYLCASSLDFRGIYYGYTFGSGTRLTVV.

This rearrangement joins TRBV2 to TRBJ1-4; 7 bases are a match to TRBD1. The CDR3 consists of 14 residues. The junction had 5 bases not matched to a gene; V was cut back by 4 bases and J by 6 bases. Germline V gene data show CDR1 as SNHLY and CDR2 as FYNNEI. CDR3 residues: CASSVRGRDEKLFF. The CDR3 DNA reads as TGTGCCAGCAGTGTGAGGGGGCGCGATGAAAAACTGTTTTTT. Full variable domain (rest looked up from reference TRBV2 and TRBJ1-4): EPEVTQTPSHQVTQMGQEVILRCVPISNHLYFYWYRQILGQKVEFLVSFYNNEISEKSEIFDDQFSVERPDGSNFTLKIRSTKLEDSAMYFCASSVRGRDEKLFFGSGTQLSVL.

The CDR3 nucleotides read TGTGCCAGCAGAGGAGGCCAGGGCATAGTCGTC. This translates into CASRGGQGIVV. The chain combines TRBV2 with TRBJ2-7; the D gene could be TRBD1 or TRBD2 (5 bases each). Germline V gives CDR1 SNHLY, CDR2 FYNNEI. There are 11 residues in the CDR3.

The J gene is TRBJ2-3, the V gene TRBV7-2; no clear D gene. This CDR3 has 12 residues. Germline-derived CDR1 and CDR2 are SGHTA and FQGNSA. The V end lost 5 bases, the J end lost 6 bases, and 9 bases lay between the germline ends. The CDR3 loop reads CASSRPGDTQYF. Here the CDR3 DNA reads TGTGCCAGCAGCCGCCCCGGCGATACGCAGTATTTT.

The gene calls are TRBV30 and TRBJ1-6, with TRBD1 matching over 8 bases. Germline CDR1 and CDR2: GTSNPN and SVGIG (reference sequence). This CDR3 has 14 amino acids. J was trimmed by 10 bases and V by 1 base; bases with no gene match: 6. CDR3 DNA: TGTGCCTGGAGTGGGCGGACAGGGTACTCACCCCTCCACTTT. It is translated as CAWSGRTGYSPLHF.

The J gene is TRBJ1-1, the V gene TRBV5-1; D ambiguous. Germline assignment: CDR1 SGHRS and CDR2 YFSETQ. V lost 5 bases and J lost 0, with 26 bases in between. The CDR3 contains 19 residues. CDR3 in DNA: TGCGCCAGCAGACCCGATAGCCCTTTAAGTGACTTTCTGAACACTGAAGCTTTCTTT. It is translated as CASRPDSPLSDFLNTEAFF.

The CDR3: CASSPQGSETQYF. CDR3 sequence (DNA): TGTGCCAGCAGCCCGCAGGGTTCAGAGACCCAGTACTTC. V and J are TRBV5-8 and TRBJ2-5; D possibly corresponds to TRBD1 (5 bases). The CDR3 consists of 13 residues. The V end lost 4 bases, the J end lost 4 bases, and 11 bases lay between the germline ends. Germline lookup yields CDR1 SGHTS and CDR2 YDEGEE.

The chain carries TRBV10-2 and TRBJ1-1; no firm D call. Germline V CDR1 and CDR2: WSHSY, SAAADI. There are 13 residues in the CDR3. V was clipped by 0 bases and J by 7 bases, with 9 bases between them. The CDR3 sequence is CASSESVGFEAFF. The CDR3, as DNA: TGCGCCAGCAGTGAGTCGGTGGGATTTGAAGCTTTCTTT.

The chain joins TRBV18 to TRBJ1-1; D remains ambiguous. Germline V gene lookup returns CDR1 KGHSH and CDR2 LQKENI. V dropped 1 base and J dropped 1 base, with 7 bases sitting between them. CDR3 length: 14 amino acids. CDR3 DNA: TGTGCCAGCTCACCACGGCAGGAGAACACTGAAGCTTTCTTT. This gives the protein CASSPRQENTEAFF. The full variable domain, in which reference TRBV18 and TRBJ1-1 provide the parts outside the CDR3, is NAGVMQNPRHLVRRRGQEARLRCSPMKGHSHVYWYRQLPEEGLKFMVYLQKENIIDESGMPKERFSAEFPKEGPSILRIQQVVRGDSAAYFCASSPRQENTEAFFGQGTRLTVV.

The chain is built from TRBV6-4 and TRBJ2-3; 12 positions match TRBD1. CDR1 MRHNA and CDR2 SNTAGT come from the germline V gene. This CDR3 is 15 amino acids long. V lost 6 bases, J lost 4 bases, and 5 bases stayed unmatched. The CDR3 nucleotides are TGTGCCAGCAGCGCCGGGACAGGGGGCGCAGATACGCAGTATTTT. This sequence encodes CASSAGTGGADTQYF.

The CDR3 loop reads CASGEPGIYGYTF. The CDR3 region has the DNA TGTGCCAGCGGGGAACCAGGGATCTATGGCTACACCTTC. This sequence joins TRBV6-1 and TRBJ1-2, with a tentative D call TRBD1 (5 bases). The CDR3 consists of 13 residues. CDR1 and CDR2 from the germline V gene are MNHNS and SASEGT. V gave up 8 bases and J gave up 4 bases, with 14 bases separating them.

The chain uses TRBV30 and TRBJ1-6, with 11 bases fitting TRBD1. J lost 8 bases, V lost 5 bases, and 2 bases had no gene match. The CDR3 has 13 residues. Germline-derived CDR1 and CDR2 are GTSNPN and SVGIG (reference sequence). Written as DNA, the CDR3 is TGTGCCTGGGGGGACAGGGGGGATTCACCCCTCCACTTT. Residues: CAWGDRGDSPLHF. Combining the CDR3 with reference TRBV30 and TRBJ1-6 gives the whole variable domain SQTIHQWPATLVQPVGSPLSLECTVEGTSNPNLYWYRQAAGRGLQLLFYSVGIGQISSEVPQNLSASRPQDRQFILSSKKLLLSDSGFYLCAWGDRGDSPLHFGNGTRLTVT.

The chain links TRBV7-7 to TRBJ2-5; 13 nucleotides agree with TRBD2. Per the germline V gene, CDR1 is SSHAT and CDR2 is FNYEAQ (reference sequence). CDR3 length: 18 amino acids. V lost 5 bases, J lost 1 base, and 10 bases stayed unmatched. Written as DNA, the CDR3 is TGTGCCAGCAGCCCCCCGGTCGGGACTAGCGGGGTCCAAGAGACCCAGTACTTC. Residues: CASSPPVGTSGVQETQYF.

The chain links TRBV2 to TRBJ1-2; a weak D match, TRBD1 (5 bases). Between the trimmed V and J ends, which lost 6 bases and 2 bases, there was a span of 13 bases. Germline V gene data show CDR1 as SNHLY and CDR2 as FYNNEI. This CDR3 region has 14 residues. CDR3 in amino acids: CASRGPTVNYGYTF. Here the CDR3 DNA reads TGTGCCAGCAGGGGACCGACAGTCAACTATGGCTACACCTTC.

The chain recombines TRBV6-1 with TRBJ1-5; TRBD1 is a possible D gene (6 bases). The CDR3 sequence is 16 residues long. In germline, CDR1 is MNHNS, CDR2 SASEGT. Deletions cut 3 bases from V and 1 base from J, with 13 bases between. In DNA form, the CDR3 reads TGTGCCAGCAGTGAGAGACAGGAGTCGAGCAATCAGCCCCAGCATTTT. Translation: CASSERQESSNQPQHF.

V and J are TRBV25-1 and TRBJ2-6, with a weak D call TRBD1 (5 bases). Germline-derived CDR1 and CDR2 are MGHDK and SYGVNS. This CDR3 is built from 18 residues. V gave up 5 bases and J gave up 5 bases, with 22 bases separating them. The CDR3 DNA is TGTGCCAGCAGTCAAGGCTTAGCTGGACAAAGTCGGGCCAACGTCCTGACTTTC. The encoded protein is CASSQGLAGQSRANVLTF.

The CDR3 coding sequence is TGTGCCAGCAGCCAAGATGGGAGTTTACAGAGCTTGAACACTGAAGCTTTCTTT. It encodes CASSQDGSLQSLNTEAFF. The chain couples TRBV4-2 to TRBJ1-1; D is undetermined. Trimming pared 0 bases from V and 0 bases from J, leaving 17 bases between. CDR1 LGHNA and CDR2 YNFKEQ come from the germline V gene. The CDR3 extends over 18 amino acids.

This chain links TRBV5-1 with TRBJ1-6; D gene uncertain. The ends were cut back, 4 bases at V and 7 bases at J, with 18 bases in the middle. This CDR3 is 16 amino acids long. The germline V gene has CDR1 SGHRS and CDR2 YFSETQ. The CDR3 region is CASSVHRPGSNSPLHF. CDR3 coding DNA: TGCGCCAGCAGCGTCCACCGTCCGGGGTCAAATTCACCCCTCCACTTT.